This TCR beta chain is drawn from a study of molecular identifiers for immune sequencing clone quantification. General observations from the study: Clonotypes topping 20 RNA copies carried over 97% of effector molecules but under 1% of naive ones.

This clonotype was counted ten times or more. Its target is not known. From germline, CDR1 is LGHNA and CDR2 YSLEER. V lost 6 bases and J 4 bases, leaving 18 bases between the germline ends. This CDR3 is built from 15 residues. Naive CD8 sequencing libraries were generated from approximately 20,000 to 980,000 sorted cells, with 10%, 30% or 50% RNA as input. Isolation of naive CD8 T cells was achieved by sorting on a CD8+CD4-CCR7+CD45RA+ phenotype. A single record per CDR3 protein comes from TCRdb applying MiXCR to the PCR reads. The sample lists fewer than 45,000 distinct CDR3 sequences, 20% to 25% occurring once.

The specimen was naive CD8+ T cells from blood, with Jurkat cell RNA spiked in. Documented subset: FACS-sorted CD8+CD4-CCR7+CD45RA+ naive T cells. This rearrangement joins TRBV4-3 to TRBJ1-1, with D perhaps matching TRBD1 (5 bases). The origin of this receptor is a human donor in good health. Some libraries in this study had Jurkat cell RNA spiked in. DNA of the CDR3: TGCGCCAGCAGTCAAACCGCGGGGGAATCCACTGAAGCTTTCTTT. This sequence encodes CASSQTAGESTEAFF.